This T cell receptor beta chain was sequenced in a study of read filtering for tumor transcriptome and immune sequencing. Looking at the study overall: Mean patient age was approximately 66 years, range about 47 to 85; 17 male, over twelve female. Transcriptome libraries were built from DNase-treated RNA. Findings and caveats of the study: Dropping single-read clonotypes raised IR-seq and RNA-seq shared-clonotype correlation.

This CDR3 has 15 residues. The V gene lost 6 bases and the J gene lost 2 bases, with 14 bases spanning the gap. Germline CDR1 MDHEN, CDR2 SYDVKM. This clonotype showed up many times. What it recognizes is unknown. At the time of active disease, bone marrow was collected from every patient. This library used roughly 400 ng RNA and molecular barcoded adaptors spanning alpha/delta and beta/gamma chains. TCRdb reprocessed the reads via MiXCR and lists one record per CDR3 protein. The sample lists around 41,000 distinct CDR3 sequences, roughly 10% seen once, with roughly a third in the top ten. The sample consisted of a population of CD138-negative cells sorted from bone marrow. This chain uses TRBV28 with TRBJ1-5; unclear D gene. The origin of this receptor is a donor at least 40 years old with multiple myeloma. The chain's CDR3 is CASSPVEVGNQPQHF. Here the CDR3 DNA reads TGTGCCAGCAGCCCCGTTGAAGTTGGCAATCAGCCCCAGCATTTT.